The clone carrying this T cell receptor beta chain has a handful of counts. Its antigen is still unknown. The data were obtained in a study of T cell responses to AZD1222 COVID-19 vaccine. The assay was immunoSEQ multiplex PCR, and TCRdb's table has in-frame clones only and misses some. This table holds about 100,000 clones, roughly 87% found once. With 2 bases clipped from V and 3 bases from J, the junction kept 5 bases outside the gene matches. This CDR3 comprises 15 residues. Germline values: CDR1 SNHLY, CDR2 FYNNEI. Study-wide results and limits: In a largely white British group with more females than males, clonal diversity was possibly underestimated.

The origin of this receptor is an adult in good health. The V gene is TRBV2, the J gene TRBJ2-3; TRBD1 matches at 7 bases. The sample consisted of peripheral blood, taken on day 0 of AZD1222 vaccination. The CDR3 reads CASSEFRGFTDTQYF. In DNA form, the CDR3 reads TGTGCCAGCAGTGAATTCAGGGGGTTTACAGATACGCAGTATTTT.